These 24 T cell receptor beta chains came from one sample sequenced in a study of blood T cells in healthy people across ages. Combining a sample-barcoded 5' primer with a J-beta primer mix, a second PCR ran for roughly 7 to 11 cycles. MiXCR was run by TCRdb on the 5' RACE reads, yielding one entry per CDR3 protein. The sample has some 940,000 distinct CDR3 sequences; approximately 32% are singletons. This sample was also put to use in a study of T cells of mothers and their children.

The specimen sequenced was blood. These TCRs come from a woman aged 40-49 years in good health.

This clonotype was detected a few times. The CDR3 sequence is CASSPSTDHSMGYTF. CDR3 nucleotide sequence: TGTGCCAGCAGCCCCTCGACAGACCATTCTATGGGCTACACCTTC. This chain links TRBV7-6 with TRBJ1-2; maybe TRBD1 (5 bases). Trimming pared 5 bases from V and 8 bases from J, leaving 21 bases between. CDR3 length equals 15 residues. Germline values: CDR1 SGHVS, CDR2 FNYEAQ.

The J gene is TRBJ2-2, the V gene TRBV6-4; TRBD2 might be the D (6 bases). Germline loops: CDR1 MRHNA, CDR2 SNTAGT. CDR3 size: 17 residues. Trimming pared 2 bases from V and 6 bases from J, leaving 19 bases between. CDR3 amino acids: CASSDLRSRSGAGELFF. CDR3 sequence (DNA): TGTGCCAGCAGTGACCTTCGTAGCCGTTCGGGGGCCGGGGAGCTGTTTTTT.

The chain combines TRBV28 with TRBJ1-2; TRBD1 aligns across 9 bases. V shed 2 bases, J shed 0 bases, and the junction held 1 base outside the gene matches. CDR3 size: 15 residues. The germline V gene encodes CDR1 MDHEN and CDR2 SYDVKM. The CDR3 DNA sequence: TGTGCCAGCAGTTTAAGGGACAGGGCTAACTATGGCTACACCTTC. Protein product: CASSLRDRANYGYTF.

In its sample, this clonotype was seen many times. The chain links TRBV9 to TRBJ2-1; 13 nucleotides align to TRBD2. There are 14 residues in the CDR3. The germline CDR1 and CDR2 sequences are SGDLS and YYNGEE. The trim removed 6 bases at V and 5 bases at J, leaving 2 bases unmatched. CDR3 loop: CASTGTSGDNEQFF. CDR3 sequence (DNA): TGTGCCAGCACAGGGACTAGCGGGGACAATGAGCAGTTCTTC.

This clonotype was observed at least ten times. The J gene is TRBJ2-4, the V gene TRBV27, with D maybe TRBD2 (5 bases). CDR3 length: 13 residues. V shed 5 bases and J shed 6 bases, with 11 bases lying between them. CDR1 and CDR2 (germline): MNHEY, SMNVEV (reference sequence). This CDR3 is CASSPTTRNIQYF. For the CDR3, the DNA is TGTGCCAGCAGTCCGACTACCAGAAACATTCAGTACTTC.

The chain is built from TRBV7-9 and TRBJ2-1; 9 bases fit TRBD1. This CDR3 region has 16 residues. The germline V gene has CDR1 SEHNR and CDR2 FQNEAQ (reference sequence). The J segment lost 0 bases and the V segment lost 5 bases, leaving 5 bases of the junction unmatched. The CDR3 nucleotides read TGTGCCAGCAGCGCACAGGGGGCCTTCTCCTACAATGAGCAGTTCTTC. Protein product: CASSAQGAFSYNEQFF.

This clonotype was found a few times. The chain recombines TRBV5-1 with TRBJ1-1; the D gene is possibly TRBD1 (6 bases). V was clipped by 4 bases and J by 10 bases, with 17 bases between them. This CDR3 spans 13 amino acids. Germline V gives CDR1 SGHRS, CDR2 YFSETQ. The CDR3 loop is CASSPSDSGAAFF. The DNA for the CDR3 is TGCGCCAGCAGCCCAAGCGATTCGGGGGCAGCTTTCTTT.

Notes on this clonotype: A much larger clone sits a single nucleotide away, making a read error possible. This sequence joins TRBV28 and TRBJ2-5; 8 bases are a match to TRBD1. The CDR3 totals 16 residues. The germline gives CDR1 MDHEN, CDR2 SYDVKM. V shed 5 bases, J shed 7 bases, and the junction held 15 bases outside the gene matches. The CDR3: CASSTPGTGFRGTQYF. The DNA for the CDR3 is TGTGCCAGCAGTACCCCGGGGACAGGTTTTCGAGGGACCCAGTACTTC.

A note on this clonotype: Being one base from a much bigger clone, this may be a read error. This sequence joins TRBV28 and TRBJ1-2; the D is unclear. Between the trimmed V and J ends, which lost 9 bases and 3 bases, there was a span of 14 bases. This CDR3 has 13 residues. CDR1 and CDR2 from the germline V gene are MDHEN and SYDVKM. CDR3 region: CASSNAGDYGYTF. Written as DNA, the CDR3 is TGTGCCAGTAGTAATGCAGGAGACTATGGCTACACCTTC.

This clonotype showed up just a few times. A much larger clone sits a single nucleotide away, making a read error possible. The chain couples TRBV28 to TRBJ2-7; 10 bases fit TRBD1. The V gene end was trimmed by 6 bases and the J gene end by 5 bases; junction bases not matched to a gene: 7. Germline V CDR1 and CDR2: MDHEN, SYDVKM. The CDR3 runs 14 residues. The CDR3 nucleotides read TGTGCCAGCAGCGCCGGGACAGGGGCCAACGAGCAGTACTTC. Translation gives CASSAGTGANEQYF.

This chain links TRBV4-3 with TRBJ2-1; D gene ambiguous. Trimming cost V 0 bases and J 2 bases, with 26 bases left between them. Germline assignment: CDR1 LGHNA and CDR2 YSLEER. The CDR3 has 21 residues. The CDR3 region is CASSQDLRQPKVPSPYNEQFF. Written as DNA, the CDR3 is TGCGCCAGCAGCCAAGATCTAAGGCAACCTAAAGTGCCTTCACCCTACAATGAGCAGTTCTTC.

The chain links TRBV9 to TRBJ2-1; 8 nucleotides align to TRBD1. The V segment lost 4 bases and the J segment 2 bases; nucleotides outside the gene matches: 8. Germline V gene sequence: CDR1 SGDLS, CDR2 YYNGEE. The CDR3 has 16 residues. In DNA form, the CDR3 reads TGTGCCAGCAGCCAAGTAGGACAGGGACCCTACAATGAGCAGTTCTTC. Amino acid sequence: CASSQVGQGPYNEQFF.

The rearrangement links TRBV6-6 to TRBJ2-7, with D possibly TRBD1 on 6 matching bases. In germline, CDR1 is MNHNY, CDR2 SVGAGI (reference sequence). Trimming took off 7 bases at V and 2 bases at J, with 12 bases between the two ends. The CDR3 has 13 amino acids. Here the CDR3 DNA reads TGTGCCAGCACGTACCCAGGGGCCTACGAGCAGTACTTC. Its protein is CASTYPGAYEQYF.

Only a few counts were recorded for this clonotype. This chain's CDR3 is CASSLIRTISTDTQYF. The CDR3 region has the DNA TGTGCCAGCAGCTTAATCCGGACAATAAGCACAGATACGCAGTATTTT. The V and J genes are TRBV7-2 and TRBJ2-3; a possible D gene is TRBD1 (5 bases). The CDR3 has 16 residues. The V end lost 2 bases, the J end lost 0 bases, and 12 bases lay between the germline ends. In germline, CDR1 is SGHTA, CDR2 FQGNSA.

The chain joins TRBV28 to TRBJ1-1, with D unclear. CDR1 is MDHEN, CDR2 SYDVKM, per germline. V was clipped by 2 bases and J by 7 bases, with 5 bases between them. The CDR3 is 11 residues long. The CDR3 DNA reads as TGTGCCAGCAGTTTAAGGAATGAAGCTTTCTTT. Protein product: CASSLRNEAFF.

As for this clonotype: One base away lies a much larger clone, so this may be a sequencing read error. This chain uses TRBV6-2 or TRBV6-3 with TRBJ1-2; the D is unclear. The germline CDR1 and CDR2 sequences are MNHEY and SVGEGT. The CDR3 is 13 amino acids. This chain's CDR3 is CASSPDDTYGYIF. The CDR3 DNA sequence: TGTGCCAGCAGCCCTGACGATACCTATGGCTACATCTTC.

A remark on this clonotype: The junction departs from the called germline gene at one end, perhaps through a read error. CDR3 in amino acids: CAGSPGQGAFNEQFF. The DNA for the CDR3 is TGCGCCGGCAGCCCAGGACAGGGGGCTTTCAATGAGCAGTTCTTC. The chain links TRBV4-3 to TRBJ2-1; 11 bases agree with TRBD1. The CDR3 runs 15 residues. CDR1 is LGHNA and CDR2 is YSLEER in the germline V gene.

This clonotype showed up just a few times. CDR3 in DNA: TGCAGTCCCTCGAAGGGTCAGAACACTGAAGCTTTCTTT. Translated: CSPSKGQNTEAFF. The chain joins TRBV20-1 to TRBJ1-1; D remains ambiguous. This CDR3 spans 13 amino acids. The ends were cut back, 8 bases at V and 1 base at J, with 14 bases in the middle. Germline values: CDR1 DFQATT, CDR2 SNEGSKA (reference sequence).

Many counts were recorded for this clonotype. The chain combines TRBV19 with TRBJ2-2, with unresolved D. The germline V gene encodes CDR1 LNHDA and CDR2 SQIVND (reference sequence). The CDR3 extends over 14 amino acids. V lost 6 bases, J lost 0 bases, and 8 bases lay in between. In DNA form, the CDR3 reads TGTGCCAGTAGATTGGGCCCGAACACCGGGGAGCTGTTTTTT. It translates to CASRLGPNTGELFF.

This clonotype was counted between two and nine times. This chain joins TRBV12-3 or TRBV12-4 and TRBJ1-5; 8 bases agree with TRBD1. With 4 bases clipped from V and 3 bases from J, the junction kept 14 bases outside the gene matches. This CDR3 has 18 residues. The CDR3: CASSSRTGSGWVNQPQHF. The CDR3 bases are TGTGCCAGCAGTTCCCGGACAGGGAGCGGATGGGTCAATCAGCCCCAGCATTTT.

This chain uses TRBV12-3 or TRBV12-4 with TRBJ2-3; D unclear. V lost 8 bases, J lost 5 bases, and 14 bases lay in between. The CDR3 is 13 residues long. The chain's CDR3 is CASYQWPKDTQYF. For the CDR3, the DNA is TGTGCCAGCTATCAATGGCCCAAAGATACGCAGTATTTT.

This chain connects TRBV5-6 to TRBJ2-1, with 7 bases lining up with TRBD1. J lost 12 bases, V lost 3 bases, and 12 bases had no gene match. This CDR3 is 14 amino acids long. The germline gives CDR1 SGHDT, CDR2 YYEEEE. The CDR3 DNA sequence: TGTGCCAGCAGCTGGGACAGTGCAGAGGATGGGCAGTTCTTC. The encoded protein is CASSWDSAEDGQFF.

The genes are TRBV12-5 and TRBJ2-1; D might be TRBD2 (6 bases). The CDR3 is made up of 16 amino acids. Trimming stripped 0 bases from V and 7 bases from J, with 16 bases between. The V gene's germline CDR1 is LGHNT and CDR2 FRNRAP. The CDR3 sequence: CASGLVTTSILNEQFF. For the CDR3, the DNA is TGTGCTAGTGGTTTGGTGACGACTAGTATCTTAAATGAGCAGTTCTTC.

This clonotype turned up a few times. The V and J genes are TRBV28 and TRBJ2-5, with TRBD1 as a possible D gene (5 bases). Germline CDR1 MDHEN, CDR2 SYDVKM. The CDR3 spans 14 residues. V dropped 1 base and J dropped 3 bases, with 9 bases sitting between them. The DNA of the CDR3 is TGTGCCAGCAGTTTATTCGACAGAGAAGAGACCCAGTACTTC. It yields the protein CASSLFDREETQYF. Using reference TRBV28 and TRBJ2-5 for the parts outside the CDR3, the full variable domain is DVKVTQSSRYLVKRTGEKVFLECVQDMDHENMFWYRQDPGLGLRLIYFSYDVKMKEKGDIPEGYSVSREKKERFSLILESASTNQTSMYLCASSLFDREETQYFGPGTRLLVL.